A single sample gave rise to the 6 T cell receptor beta chains below, sequenced in a study of T cell responses to AZD1222 COVID-19 vaccine. Assay: immunoSEQ multiplex PCR; the TCRdb copy retains only in-frame clones and omits some. The sample includes more than 150,000 clones, 80% to 95% of them seen just once. Sequencing used peripheral blood, obtained 28 days after the second AZD1222 dose. These receptor sequences come from an adult who received the AZD1222 COVID-19 vaccine.

This chain links TRBV10-3 with TRBJ1-1; D is uncertain. The CDR3 totals 12 residues. V dropped 10 bases and J dropped 0 bases, with 9 bases sitting between them. Germline V lookup: CDR1 ENHRY, CDR2 SYGVKD. The CDR3 DNA reads as TGTGCCACCGGCATATTGAACACTGAAGCTTTCTTT. This sequence encodes CATGILNTEAFF.

This chain joins TRBV5-4 and TRBJ2-3; 11 nucleotides line up with TRBD2. The V segment lost 4 bases and the J segment 2 bases; nucleotides outside the gene matches: 6. The CDR3 spans 16 residues. Germline CDR1 and CDR2: SGHNT and YYREEE (reference sequence). The CDR3 spells CASSPPGLAATDTQYF. The CDR3 region has the DNA TGTGCCAGCAGCCCCCCGGGACTAGCGGCCACAGATACGCAGTATTTT.

V gene TRBV5-4 combines with J gene TRBJ2-5, with 11 bases identical to TRBD2. CDR1 is SGHNT, CDR2 YYREEE, per germline (reference sequence). V gave up 1 base and J gave up 5 bases; unmatched junction bases: 4. This CDR3 region has 15 residues. This chain's CDR3 is CASSLSLAGGETQYF. As DNA, the CDR3 is TGTGCCAGCAGCTTGTCGTTAGCGGGGGGGGAGACCCAGTACTTC.

This rearrangement joins TRBV12-3 or TRBV12-4 to TRBJ1-2, with D uncertain. V lost 1 base to trimming and J lost 8 bases, with 5 bases between them. CDR3 length: 11 amino acids. DNA for the CDR3: TGTGCCAGCAGTTTAGGACACGGCTACACCTTC. Its translation is CASSLGHGYTF.

The V gene is TRBV5-4, the J gene TRBJ2-3, with 10 bases aligning to TRBD2. Germline loops: CDR1 SGHNT, CDR2 YYREEE (reference sequence). The length of the CDR3 is 19 residues. V dropped 0 bases and J dropped 0; count of bases not matched to a gene: 10. In nucleotides, the CDR3 is TGTGCCAGCAGCTTGGGACTAGCGGGCCCCCACCCTAGCACAGATACGCAGTATTTT. Residues: CASSLGLAGPHPSTDTQYF.

The rearrangement links TRBV7-2 to TRBJ2-1; D is possibly TRBD2 (7 bases). Germline V gives CDR1 SGHTA, CDR2 FQGNSA. V lost 5 bases and J 4 bases, leaving 12 bases between the germline ends. The CDR3 length is 14 residues. The CDR3 DNA sequence: TGTGCCAGCAGCCCCGGGGGGCCTTACAATGAGCAGTTCTTC. Protein sequence: CASSPGGPYNEQFF. The complete variable domain, with remaining parts taken from reference TRBV7-2 and TRBJ2-1, reads GAGVSQSPSNKVTEKGKDVELRCDPISGHTALYWYRQSLGQGLEFLIYFQGNSAPDKSGLPSDRFSAERTGGSVSTLTIQRTQQEDSAVYLCASSPGGPYNEQFFGPGTRLTVL.